This TCR beta chain was identified in a study of HIV-infected children after antiretroviral therapy interruption. The TCR library was built from RNA with a 3' RACE protocol and unique molecular identifiers. MiXCR was run by TCRdb on the 3' RACE reads, yielding one entry per CDR3 protein. Among about 83,000 distinct CDR3 sequences, 6% to 8.5% were seen once, and the ten largest hold around 1.1%. Whole-study results and caveats: Naive CD4+ Gini coefficient rose by interruption end, suggesting clonal expansion. Naive CD4+ CDR3 sharing between time points fell after interruption began.

The germline V gene has CDR1 SGHTA and CDR2 FQGNSA. Trimming cost V 5 bases and J 4 bases, with 11 bases left between them. The CDR3 is 13 amino acids. Treatment here: PENTA 11 planned treatment interruption arm or continuous ART arm. Sorting from thawed PBMCs isolated naive CD4+ CD45RA+ CD45RO- T cells. Ten or more counts support this clonotype. Antigen unknown. The receptor comes from a pool of human donors with HIV. The sample here was CD45RA+ CD4+ T cells from PBMCs, pooled from several time points, taken from a donor given antiretroviral therapy, either interrupted or continuous. Subset specified: naive CD4+ CD45RA+ CD45RO- T cells. J is TRBJ1-1 and V is TRBV7-2; D might be TRBD1 (5 bases). CDR3 bases: TGTGCCAGCAGCGTGGACACGGGCACTGAAGCTTTCTTT. This codes for CASSVDTGTEAFF.